Presented here are 27 T cell receptor beta chains from one specimen sequenced in a study of cytotoxic CD8 clonotypes in ibrutinib-treated CLL. The method was immunoSEQ multiplex PCR; TCRdb's version includes in-frame clones alone and lacks a portion of them. The table shows 110,000 to 150,000 clones, with 75% to 80% occurring only once. The input for sequencing was PBMCs, taken after 24 months of ibrutinib treatment. These receptors were obtained from a human donor with chronic lymphocytic leukemia.

The chain has TRBV30 and TRBJ2-7; D might be TRBD2 (7 bases). V was pared by 4 bases and J by 1 base, with 17 bases between. Per the germline V gene, CDR1 is GTSNPN and CDR2 is SVGIG (reference sequence). The CDR3 runs 15 residues. The DNA of the CDR3 is TGTGCCTGGACGAGGGGGGGGGCGAGTTCCTACGAGCAGTACTTC. This codes for CAWTRGGASSYEQYF.

The chain joins TRBV7-9 to TRBJ2-1; the match to TRBD1 covers 7 bases. Germline lookup yields CDR1 SEHNR and CDR2 FQNEAQ (reference sequence). The trim removed 10 bases at V and 6 bases at J, leaving 9 bases unmatched. CDR3 length: 13 amino acids. The CDR3 spells CATNRGLANEQFF. The CDR3 coding sequence is TGTGCCACGAACAGGGGCCTCGCCAATGAGCAGTTCTTC. Looking up the rest from reference TRBV7-9 and TRBJ2-1 gives the full variable domain: DTGVSQNPRHKITKRGQNVTFRCDPISEHNRLYWYRQTLGQGPEFLTYFQNEAQLEKSRLLSDRFSAERPKGSFSTLEIQRTEQGDSAMYLCATNRGLANEQFFGPGTRLTVL.

The rearrangement links TRBV18 to TRBJ1-4; D is unresolved. Germline loops: CDR1 KGHSH, CDR2 LQKENI. The CDR3 sequence is 13 residues long. Deletions cut 3 bases from V and 0 bases from J, with 2 bases between. The chain's CDR3 is CASSPATNEKLFF. CDR3 bases: TGTGCCAGCTCACCTGCAACTAATGAAAAACTGTTTTTT. Supplemented by reference TRBV18 and TRBJ1-4, the full variable domain reads NAGVMQNPRHLVRRRGQEARLRCSPMKGHSHVYWYRQLPEEGLKFMVYLQKENIIDESGMPKERFSAEFPKEGPSILRIQQVVRGDSAAYFCASSPATNEKLFFGSGTQLSVL.

This CDR3 reads CASSPLGWAEETQYF. The DNA for the CDR3 is TGTGCCAGCTCACCACTGGGGTGGGCCGAAGAGACCCAGTACTTC. The V call is TRBV18, the J call TRBJ2-5; D not certain. Germline V lookup: CDR1 KGHSH, CDR2 LQKENI. V gave up 1 base and J gave up 3 bases, with 12 bases separating them. CDR3 length: 15 residues.

The chain combines TRBV6-6 with TRBJ1-6; 10 bases match TRBD1. Per germline, CDR1 MNHNY and CDR2 SVGAGI (reference sequence). The CDR3 sequence is 15 residues long. V trimming: 4 bases; J trimming: 7 bases; junction bases outside the gene matches: 4. CDR3 residues: CASSWGQGLNSPLHF. DNA of the CDR3: TGTGCCAGCAGTTGGGGACAGGGGTTAAATTCACCCCTCCACTTT.

The table lists this clone with a count of one. The chain is built from TRBV12-5 and TRBJ1-5; D is perhaps TRBD1 (6 bases). The CDR3 is made up of 17 amino acids. Germline CDR1 reads LGHNT; CDR2 reads FRNRAP. V was clipped by 9 bases and J by 1 base, with 22 bases between them. The CDR3 is CASTPPGGLRSNQPQHF. Here the CDR3 DNA reads TGTGCTAGCACCCCACCGGGGGGCCTCCGGAGCAATCAGCCCCAGCATTTT.

Only a few counts were recorded for this clone. This chain uses TRBV6-5 with TRBJ2-7; D call uncertain. The germline CDR1 and CDR2 sequences are MNHEY and SVGAGI. The length of the CDR3 is 13 residues. With 6 bases removed from V and 5 bases from J, the gap between germline ends came to 14 bases. For the CDR3, the DNA is TGTGCCAGCAGCCTTTACGAGAACCACGAGCAGTACTTC. Amino acid sequence: CASSLYENHEQYF.

V is TRBV7-8 and J is TRBJ1-2, with no clear D. From germline, CDR1 is SGHVS and CDR2 FQNEAQ. The CDR3 loop spans 15 amino acids. V lost 5 bases to trimming and J lost 0 bases, with 13 bases between them. The CDR3 region is CASSNQEGTNYGYTF. The CDR3 bases are TGTGCCAGCAGCAACCAGGAGGGAACTAACTATGGCTACACCTTC.

The chain recombines TRBV5-6 with TRBJ2-7; no definite D call. V lost 6 bases, J lost 6 bases, and 19 bases lay in between. Germline loops: CDR1 SGHDT, CDR2 YYEEEE. The CDR3 runs 14 residues. CDR3 in DNA: TGTGCCAGCACCCCAGACCGAATTCTCGGCGAGCAGTACTTC. Translation: CASTPDRILGEQYF.

V and J are TRBV6-6 and TRBJ1-2; D is unresolved. The CDR3 length is 13 residues. The ends were cut back, 2 bases at V and 3 bases at J, with 7 bases in the middle. Per the germline V gene, CDR1 is MNHNY and CDR2 is SVGAGI (reference sequence). CDR3 sequence reads: CASSYRQHYGYTF. The CDR3 DNA is TGTGCCAGCAGTTACCGGCAGCACTATGGCTACACCTTC.

This clone is medium-sized (0.01 to 0.1%) within its sample. The V and J genes are TRBV30 and TRBJ1-4; 9 bases fit TRBD1. Per the germline V gene, CDR1 is GTSNPN and CDR2 is SVGIG (reference sequence). The trim removed 3 bases at V and 9 bases at J, leaving 8 bases unmatched. This CDR3 is built from 14 residues. The CDR3, as DNA: TGTGCCTGGAGGGGACAGGGTGGAGGTAAAAAACTGTTTTTT. This translates into CAWRGQGGGKKLFF.

This clone was seen more than once but under ten times. The rearrangement joins TRBV18 to TRBJ1-2; unclear D gene. The CDR3 runs 13 residues. V was shortened by 0 bases and J by 3 bases, with 5 bases between the two germline ends. Looked up from germline, CDR1 is KGHSH and CDR2 is LQKENI. DNA of the CDR3: TGTGCCAGCTCACCACCGTTAGACTATGGCTACACCTTC. Protein: CASSPPLDYGYTF. The whole variable domain, filled in from reference TRBV18 and TRBJ1-2, reads NAGVMQNPRHLVRRRGQEARLRCSPMKGHSHVYWYRQLPEEGLKFMVYLQKENIIDESGMPKERFSAEFPKEGPSILRIQQVVRGDSAAYFCASSPPLDYGYTFGSGTRLTVV.

The rearrangement joins TRBV9 to TRBJ1-4; D is uncertain. Germline V gene data show CDR1 as SGDLS and CDR2 as YYNGEE. Trimming took 0 bases from V and 3 from J, leaving 9 bases between them. The CDR3 is 15 residues long. The CDR3 nucleotides read TGTGCCAGCAGCGTAGCTAACCAGCCTAATGAAAAACTGTTTTTT. Translating gives CASSVANQPNEKLFF.

This clone was observed many times. The J gene is TRBJ1-6, the V gene TRBV9; TRBD1 aligns across 7 bases. Germline V lookup: CDR1 SGDLS, CDR2 YYNGEE. This CDR3 is 13 amino acids long. The V and J ends lost 0 bases and 14 bases, in that order; junction bases with no gene match: 5. The CDR3 here is CASSVAGGGSLHF. In nucleotides, the CDR3 is TGTGCCAGCAGCGTAGCAGGGGGGGGTTCCCTCCACTTT.

V and J are TRBV28 and TRBJ2-7; a possible D gene is TRBD2 (5 bases). CDR1 is MDHEN, CDR2 SYDVKM, per germline. The CDR3 runs 14 residues. The ends were cut back, 3 bases at V and 6 bases at J, with 15 bases in the middle. The DNA of the CDR3 is TGTGCCAGCAGTTTTGGGCGGGCGCTGGGCGAGCAGTACTTC. This translates into CASSFGRALGEQYF.

This chain joins TRBV10-3 and TRBJ2-7; D remains ambiguous. Germline-derived CDR1 and CDR2 are ENHRY and SYGVKD. CDR3 length: 13 residues. Trimming cost V 6 bases and J 5 bases, with 14 bases left between them. The chain's CDR3 is CAIRESLRNEQYF. DNA for the CDR3: TGTGCCATCAGGGAATCCCTACGGAACGAGCAGTACTTC.

The V and J genes are TRBV7-2 and TRBJ1-1; 7 positions match TRBD1. V lost 2 bases, J lost 4 bases, and 16 bases stayed unmatched. The CDR3 extends over 18 amino acids. Per germline, CDR1 SGHTA and CDR2 FQGNSA. This CDR3 reads CASSLRGPPGGGATEAFF. In DNA, the CDR3 is TGTGCCAGCAGCTTACGAGGGCCCCCAGGGGGTGGGGCCACTGAAGCTTTCTTT. Looking up the rest from reference TRBV7-2 and TRBJ1-1 gives the full variable domain: GAGVSQSPSNKVTEKGKDVELRCDPISGHTALYWYRQSLGQGLEFLIYFQGNSAPDKSGLPSDRFSAERTGGSVSTLTIQRTQQEDSAVYLCASSLRGPPGGGATEAFFGQGTRLTVV.

V usage is TRBV7-6 and J usage is TRBJ1-1; D possibly corresponds to TRBD1 (6 bases). This CDR3 spans 16 amino acids. V was trimmed by 1 base and J by 5 bases, leaving 17 bases between them. Looked up from germline, CDR1 is SGHVS and CDR2 is FNYEAQ. The DNA for the CDR3 is TGTGCCAGCAGCTTAGACTTAGAGGGGGTGAGGACTGAAGCTTTCTTT. Its translation is CASSLDLEGVRTEAFF. Based on the CDR3 plus reference TRBV7-6 and TRBJ1-1, the full variable domain is GAGVSQSPRYKVTKRGQDVALRCDPISGHVSLYWYRQALGQGPEFLTYFNYEAQQDKSGLPNDRFSAERPEGSISTLTIQRTEQRDSAMYRCASSLDLEGVRTEAFFGQGTRLTVV.

The chain couples TRBV27 to TRBJ1-1; 7 positions match TRBD1. The germline CDR1 and CDR2 sequences are MNHEY and SMNVEV (reference sequence). This CDR3 comprises 15 residues. V shed 7 bases and J 1 base; nucleotides not matched to a gene: 9. The CDR3, as DNA: TGTGCCAGCACCCCCTCACAGGGGCCGAACACTGAAGCTTTCTTT. Encoded protein: CASTPSQGPNTEAFF.

The rearrangement joins TRBV4-2 to TRBJ1-5, with 10 bases fitting TRBD1. Germline V CDR1 and CDR2: LGHNA, YNFKEQ. The CDR3 totals 13 residues. Trimming removed 0 bases from V and 12 bases from J; junction bases left unmatched: 2. In DNA form, the CDR3 reads TGTGCCAGCAGCCAAGATGGACAGGGGGACCAGCATTTT. Translation gives CASSQDGQGDQHF.

This clone has only a few counts. The chain carries TRBV21-1 and TRBJ2-3; the table's D gene call, TRBD2, was not cross checked with the DNA. TRBV21-1 is noted as a pseudogene. The CDR3 is made up of 16 amino acids. CDR3 protein: CASSPPGLAGGDTQYF. The DNA of the CDR3 is TGTGCCAGCAGCCCCCCGGGACTAGCGGGGGGGGATACGCAGTATTTT.

The chain employs TRBV19 and TRBJ1-1, with a weak D call TRBD1 (5 bases). V was clipped by 6 bases and J by 4 bases, with 12 bases between them. The CDR3 covers 13 residues. Germline lookup yields CDR1 LNHDA and CDR2 SQIVND (reference sequence). This CDR3 reads CASRGGVGTEAFF. The CDR3 coding sequence is TGTGCCAGTAGGGGGGGTGTTGGCACTGAAGCTTTCTTT.

The chain joins TRBV7-6 to TRBJ2-3, with D tentatively TRBD2 (7 bases). Germline CDR1 and CDR2: SGHVS and FNYEAQ. The CDR3 runs 16 residues. Trimming took 3 bases from V and 7 from J, leaving 20 bases between them. In DNA form, the CDR3 reads TGTGCCAGCAGCTTGGCCGGACCAGGGGAGGGAAATACGCAGTATTTT. This codes for CASSLAGPGEGNTQYF.

The rearrangement links TRBV4-3 to TRBJ2-2, with D perhaps being TRBD1 or TRBD2 (5 bases each). From germline, CDR1 is LGHNA and CDR2 YSLEER. V dropped 3 bases and J dropped 4 bases, with 15 bases sitting between them. CDR3 size: 16 residues. CDR3 coding DNA: TGCGCCAGCAGCCAGACCGGGGCCGCGGGCACCGGGGAGCTGTTTTTT. Residues: CASSQTGAAGTGELFF.

The chain is built from TRBV6-5 and TRBJ1-2, with D unresolved. V gave up 2 bases and J gave up 5 bases, with 12 bases separating them. The CDR3 is 14 amino acids. The germline V gene encodes CDR1 MNHEY and CDR2 SVGAGI. The CDR3 DNA is TGTGCCAGCAGTTACGGGCCGCCGCAGTATGGCTACACCTTC. It codes for CASSYGPPQYGYTF.

The chain couples TRBV30 to TRBJ2-3, with 7 bases matching TRBD1. Germline V lookup: CDR1 GTSNPN, CDR2 SVGIG (reference sequence). Trimming took 2 bases from V and 2 from J; bases not matched to a gene: 7. The CDR3 sequence is 15 residues long. CDR3 sequence reads: CAWSLQGTFTDTQYF. CDR3 in DNA: TGTGCCTGGAGTCTACAGGGGACCTTCACAGATACGCAGTATTTT.

This clone was picked up one time. V and J are TRBV19 and TRBJ2-3; D tentatively reads TRBD1 or TRBD2 (5 bases each). The CDR3 sequence is 15 residues long. Germline assignment: CDR1 LNHDA and CDR2 SQIVND (reference sequence). Trimming cost V 6 bases and J 2 bases, with 15 bases left between them. CDR3 DNA: TGTGCCAGTAGCCCCTCCGGGGCGGCCACAGATACGCAGTATTTT. Its protein is CASSPSGAATDTQYF.